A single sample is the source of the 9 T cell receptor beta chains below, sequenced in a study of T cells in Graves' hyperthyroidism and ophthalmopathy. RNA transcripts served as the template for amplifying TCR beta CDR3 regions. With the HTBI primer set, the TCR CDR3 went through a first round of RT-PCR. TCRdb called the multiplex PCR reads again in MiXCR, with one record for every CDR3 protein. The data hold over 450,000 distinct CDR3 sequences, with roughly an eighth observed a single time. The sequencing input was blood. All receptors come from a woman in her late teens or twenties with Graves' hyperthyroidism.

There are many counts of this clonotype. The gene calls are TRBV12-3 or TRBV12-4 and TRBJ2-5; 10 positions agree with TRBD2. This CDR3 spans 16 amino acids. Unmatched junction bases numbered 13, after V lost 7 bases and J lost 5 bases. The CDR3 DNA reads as TGTGCCAGCACCGTGAGGTCTAGCGGGAGTTTGGAGACCCAGTACTTC. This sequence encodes CASTVRSSGSLETQYF.

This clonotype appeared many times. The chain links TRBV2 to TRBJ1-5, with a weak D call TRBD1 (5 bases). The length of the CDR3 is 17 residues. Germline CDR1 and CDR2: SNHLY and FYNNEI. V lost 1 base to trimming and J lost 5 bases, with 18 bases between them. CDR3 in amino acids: CASSEVVGGSVDQPQHF. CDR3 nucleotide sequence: TGTGCCAGCAGTGAAGTAGTCGGGGGTTCGGTAGATCAGCCCCAGCATTTT.

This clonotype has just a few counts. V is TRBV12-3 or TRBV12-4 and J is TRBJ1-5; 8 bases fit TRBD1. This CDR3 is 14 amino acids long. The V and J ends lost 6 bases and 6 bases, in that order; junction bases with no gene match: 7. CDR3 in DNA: TGTGCCAGCAGGGGGGGGACAGGCAGTCAGCCCCAGCATTTT. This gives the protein CASRGGTGSQPQHF.

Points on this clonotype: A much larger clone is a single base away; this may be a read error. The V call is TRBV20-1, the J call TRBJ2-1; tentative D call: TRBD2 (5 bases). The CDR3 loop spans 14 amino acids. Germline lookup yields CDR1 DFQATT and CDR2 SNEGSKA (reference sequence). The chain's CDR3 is CSPRTSYSYNEQCF. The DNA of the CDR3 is TGCAGTCCGAGAACTAGTTACTCCTACAATGAGCAGTGCTTC.

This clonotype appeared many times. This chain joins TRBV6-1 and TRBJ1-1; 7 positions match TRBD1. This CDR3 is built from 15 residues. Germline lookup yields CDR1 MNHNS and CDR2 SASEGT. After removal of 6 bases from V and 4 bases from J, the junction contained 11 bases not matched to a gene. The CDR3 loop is CASRPGGRGVTEAFF. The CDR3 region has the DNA TGTGCCAGCAGGCCCGGAGGCAGGGGGGTCACTGAAGCTTTCTTT.

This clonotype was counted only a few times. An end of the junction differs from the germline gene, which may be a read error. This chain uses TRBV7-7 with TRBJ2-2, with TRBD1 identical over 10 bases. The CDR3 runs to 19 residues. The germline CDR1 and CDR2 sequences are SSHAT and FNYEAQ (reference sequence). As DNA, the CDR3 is TGTGCTAGCAGCTTTTCCCCCGGGACAGGGGACCCGAACACCGGGGAGCTGTTTTTT. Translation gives CASSFSPGTGDPNTGELFF.

CDR3 DNA: TGTGCCAGCAGCTCCACGTGGGGCCCCTACGAGCAGTACTTC. As protein: CASSSTWGPYEQYF. The chain has TRBV11-2 and TRBJ2-7, with D possibly TRBD1 on 5 matching bases. Trimming left V 4 bases short and J 2 bases short, with 12 bases between. This CDR3 has 14 amino acids. Germline V gives CDR1 SGHAT, CDR2 FQNNGV.

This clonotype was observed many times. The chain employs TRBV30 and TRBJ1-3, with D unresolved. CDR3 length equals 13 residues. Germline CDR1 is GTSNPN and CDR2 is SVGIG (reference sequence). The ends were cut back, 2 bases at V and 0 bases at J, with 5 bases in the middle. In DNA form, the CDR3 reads TGTGCCTGGAGTTCCCACTCTGGAAACACCATATATTTT. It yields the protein CAWSSHSGNTIYF.

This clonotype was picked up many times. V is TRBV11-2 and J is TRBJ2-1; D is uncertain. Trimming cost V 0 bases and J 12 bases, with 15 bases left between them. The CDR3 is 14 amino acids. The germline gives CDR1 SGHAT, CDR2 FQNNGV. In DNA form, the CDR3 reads TGTGCCAGCAGCTTAGAGTCCAGAGCGTTGGGGCAGTTCTTC. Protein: CASSLESRALGQFF.